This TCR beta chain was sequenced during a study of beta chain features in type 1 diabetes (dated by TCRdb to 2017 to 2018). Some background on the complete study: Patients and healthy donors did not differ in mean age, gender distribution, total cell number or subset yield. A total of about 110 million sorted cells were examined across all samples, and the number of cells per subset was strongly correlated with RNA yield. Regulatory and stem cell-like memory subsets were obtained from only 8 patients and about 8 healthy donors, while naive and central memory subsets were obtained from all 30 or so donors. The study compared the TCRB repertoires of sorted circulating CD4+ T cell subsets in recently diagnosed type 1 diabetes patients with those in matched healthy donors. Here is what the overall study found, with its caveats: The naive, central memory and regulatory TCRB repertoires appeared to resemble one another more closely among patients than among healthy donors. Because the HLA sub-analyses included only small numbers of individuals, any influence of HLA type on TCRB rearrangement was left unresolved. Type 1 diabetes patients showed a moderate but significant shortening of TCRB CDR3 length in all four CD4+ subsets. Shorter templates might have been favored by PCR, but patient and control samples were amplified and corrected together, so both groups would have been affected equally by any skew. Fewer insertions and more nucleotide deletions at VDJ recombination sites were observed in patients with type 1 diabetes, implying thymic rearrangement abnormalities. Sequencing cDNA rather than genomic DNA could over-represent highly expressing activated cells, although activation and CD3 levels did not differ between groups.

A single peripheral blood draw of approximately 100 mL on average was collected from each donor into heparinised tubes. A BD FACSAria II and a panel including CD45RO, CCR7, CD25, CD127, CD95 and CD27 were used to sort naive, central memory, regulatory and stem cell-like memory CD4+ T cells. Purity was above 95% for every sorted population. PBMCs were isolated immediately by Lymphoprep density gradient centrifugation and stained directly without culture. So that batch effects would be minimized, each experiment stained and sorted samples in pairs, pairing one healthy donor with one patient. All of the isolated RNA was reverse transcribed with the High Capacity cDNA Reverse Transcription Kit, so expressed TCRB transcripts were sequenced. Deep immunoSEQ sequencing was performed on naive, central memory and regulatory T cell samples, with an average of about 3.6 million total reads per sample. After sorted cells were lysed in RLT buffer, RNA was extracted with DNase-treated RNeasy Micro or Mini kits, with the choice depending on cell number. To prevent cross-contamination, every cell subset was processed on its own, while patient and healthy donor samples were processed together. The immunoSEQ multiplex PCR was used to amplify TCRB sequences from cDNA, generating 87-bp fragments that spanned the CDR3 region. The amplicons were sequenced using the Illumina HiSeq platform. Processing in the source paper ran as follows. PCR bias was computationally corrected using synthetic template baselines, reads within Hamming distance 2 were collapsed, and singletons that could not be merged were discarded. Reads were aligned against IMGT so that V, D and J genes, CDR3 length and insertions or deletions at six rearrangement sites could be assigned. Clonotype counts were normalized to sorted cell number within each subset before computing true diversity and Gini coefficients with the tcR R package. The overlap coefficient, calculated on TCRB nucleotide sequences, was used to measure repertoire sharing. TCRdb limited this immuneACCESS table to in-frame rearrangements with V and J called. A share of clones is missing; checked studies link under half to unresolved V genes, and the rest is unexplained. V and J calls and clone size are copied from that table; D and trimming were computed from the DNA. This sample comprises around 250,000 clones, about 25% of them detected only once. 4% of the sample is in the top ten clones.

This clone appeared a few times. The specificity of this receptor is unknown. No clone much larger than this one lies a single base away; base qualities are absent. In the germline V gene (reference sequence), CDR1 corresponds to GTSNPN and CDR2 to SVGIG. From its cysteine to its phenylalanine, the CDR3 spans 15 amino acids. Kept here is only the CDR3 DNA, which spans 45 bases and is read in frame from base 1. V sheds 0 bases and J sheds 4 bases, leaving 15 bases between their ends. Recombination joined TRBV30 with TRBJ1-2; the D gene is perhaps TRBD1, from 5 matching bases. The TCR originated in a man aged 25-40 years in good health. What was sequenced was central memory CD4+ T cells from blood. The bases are TGTGCCTGGAGTGTAGGAAGCGGGGCCGGCTATGGCTACACCTTC. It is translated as CAWSVGSGAGYGYTF.